The 6 T cell receptor beta chains reported below all come from one sample, sequenced in a study of blood T cell repertoires in COVID-19. Data came from immunoSEQ multiplex PCR; TCRdb stores just in-frame clones and leaves some out. Among approximately 100,000 clones listed, over 75% were seen once. The sequenced material came from peripheral blood. These receptors were taken from a woman aged 25 to 39 with acute or convalescent COVID-19.

The rearrangement links TRBV5-1 to TRBJ2-4, with unresolved D. The CDR3 length is 14 residues. The V and J ends lost 0 bases and 1 base respectively, with 5 bases between them. CDR1 SGHRS and CDR2 YFSETQ come from the germline V gene. The CDR3 reads CASSLAGAKNIQYF. The CDR3 DNA reads TGCGCCAGCAGCTTGGCCGGGGCCAAAAACATTCAGTACTTC.

This chain links TRBV7-9 with TRBJ1-1; no reliable D call. The CDR3 has 13 amino acids. CDR1 is SEHNR, CDR2 FQNEAQ, per germline (reference sequence). V was trimmed by 6 bases and J by 4 bases, leaving 12 bases between them. The CDR3 coding sequence is TGTGCCAGCAGTCCCGTCGGGGTCACTGAAGCTTTCTTT. Protein: CASSPVGVTEAFF.

V is TRBV24-1 and J is TRBJ1-2, with D tentatively TRBD1 (5 bases). This CDR3 region has 15 residues. The V gene's germline CDR1 is KGHDR and CDR2 SFDVKD. V lost 3 bases and J lost 0, with 10 bases in between. In nucleotides, the CDR3 is TGTGCCACCAGTGATCAAACAGGTTCTAACTATGGCTACACCTTC. Translated, it gives CATSDQTGSNYGYTF.

The chain uses TRBV28 and TRBJ1-1; 8 bases are a match to TRBD1. The V gene's germline CDR1 is MDHEN and CDR2 SYDVKM. The junction had 17 bases not matched to a gene; V was cut back by 7 bases and J by 7 bases. This CDR3 spans 16 amino acids. CDR3 in DNA: TGTGCCAGCAATACAACCCCGGGACAGGCTCAAATTGAAGCTTTCTTT. Its translation is CASNTTPGQAQIEAFF.

This clone was counted a single time. The rearrangement uses TRBV28 and TRBJ1-1; TRBD1 agrees at 9 bases. The CDR3 covers 16 residues. V was pared by 2 bases and J by 8 bases, with 12 bases of the junction left unmatched. CDR1 MDHEN and CDR2 SYDVKM come from the germline V gene. CDR3 protein: CASSLSGAIGQGEAFF. The CDR3, as DNA: TGTGCCAGCAGTTTAAGTGGGGCAATCGGACAGGGGGAAGCTTTCTTT. The full variable domain, its missing parts supplied by reference TRBV28 and TRBJ1-1, is DVKVTQSSRYLVKRTGEKVFLECVQDMDHENMFWYRQDPGLGLRLIYFSYDVKMKEKGDIPEGYSVSREKKERFSLILESASTNQTSMYLCASSLSGAIGQGEAFFGQGTRLTVV.

This chain uses TRBV11-2 with TRBJ2-7; TRBD1 aligns across 8 bases. Germline CDR1 and CDR2: SGHAT and FQNNGV. V gave up 5 bases and J gave up 4 bases; unmatched junction bases: 10. The CDR3 loop spans 15 amino acids. The CDR3 sequence: CASSQRTGSIYEQYF. The CDR3 nucleotides are TGTGCCAGCAGCCAGCGGACAGGGAGCATTTACGAGCAGTACTTC.